These T cell receptor beta chains were read from a single sample in a study of T cell changes during pregnancy in multiple sclerosis. Some clones are missing from TCRdb's copy, which holds only in-frame ones; the method was immunoSEQ multiplex PCR. The table includes approximately 84,000 clones, about 95% detected once. This specimen was peripheral blood, taken in the third trimester of pregnancy. The receptors shown here come from a female donor with multiple sclerosis, enrolled in a pregnancy study. Both conserved end residues are part of each CDR3. D genes are given only for firm matches. The size field is filled for only some rows; it gives once, few, many or a size class.

V	J	size	D	CDR3	DNA
TRBV29-1	TRBJ1-2	.	.	CSALDSGSKGYTF	TGCAGCGCTTTAGACAGTGGATCCAAGGGCTACACCTTC
TRBV7-9	TRBJ1-2	.	.	CASSLRDGGTNYGYTF	TGTGCCAGCAGCTTGCGGGACGGAGGAACGAACTATGGCTACACCTTC
TRBV19	TRBJ2-1	.	TRBD1	CASISGQGLYEQFF	TGTGCCAGTATATCTGGACAGGGATTATATGAGCAGTTCTTC
TRBV10-3	TRBJ2-2	.	TRBD1	CAISDPRTGYGELFF	TGTGCCATCAGTGACCCGCGGACAGGGTACGGGGAGCTGTTTTTT
TRBV7-9	TRBJ2-7	.	.	CASSLNYEQYF	TGTGCCAGCAGCCTAAACTACGAGCAGTACTTC
TRBV11-2	TRBJ1-5	.	.	CASSFGPNQPQHF	TGTGCCAGCAGCTTTGGGCCCAATCAGCCCCAGCATTTT
TRBV14	TRBJ1-2	.	.	CASSPSGGLSGYTF	TGTGCCAGCAGCCCGTCGGGGGGGCTCAGTGGCTACACCTTC
TRBV2	TRBJ1-4	.	.	CASSDEGPGREKLFF	TGTGCCAGCAGTGATGAGGGCCCCGGGCGTGAAAAACTGTTTTTT
TRBV15	TRBJ2-5	.	TRBD2	CATSRTSAQETQYF	TGTGCCACCAGCCGGACTAGCGCACAAGAGACCCAGTACTTC
TRBV10-2	TRBJ2-2	.	.	CASSRGGELFF	TGCGCCAGCAGCAGAGGAGGGGAGCTGTTTTTT
TRBV9	TRBJ2-2	.	TRBD1	CASSIRTGNTGELFF	TGTGCCAGCAGCATTCGGACAGGGAACACCGGGGAGCTGTTTTTT
TRBV19	TRBJ1-1	.	.	CASSPFDWNTEAFF	TGTGCCAGTAGTCCTTTTGACTGGAACACTGAAGCTTTCTTT
TRBV9	TRBJ2-1	once	.	CASSVVNNYNEQFF	TGTGCCAGCAGCGTAGTGAACAACTACAATGAGCAGTTCTTC
TRBV9	TRBJ2-3	.	TRBD2	CASSVSPLAGGGVDTQYF	TGTGCCAGCAGCGTCAGCCCACTAGCGGGGGGGGGTGTAGATACGCAGTATTTT
TRBV4-1	TRBJ2-4	.	.	CASSQVAFNRLNIQYF	TGCGCCAGCAGCCAAGTAGCCTTTAACAGGTTAAACATTCAGTACTTC
TRBV14	TRBJ2-3	.	TRBD2	CASSPGLPGLAGGVTDTQYF	TGTGCCAGCAGCCCGGGACTGCCGGGACTAGCGGGGGGTGTGACAGATACGCAGTATTTT
TRBV4-1	TRBJ2-1	.	TRBD2	CASSRTGGDSYNEQFF	TGCGCCAGCAGCCGAACCGGGGGGGACTCCTACAATGAGCAGTTCTTC
TRBV7-3	TRBJ2-3	.	TRBD1	CASSEQGETQYF	TGTGCCAGCAGCGAACAGGGGGAGACGCAGTATTTT
TRBV27	TRBJ2-7	.	.	CASSPWGQAPTYEQYF	TGTGCCAGCAGTCCATGGGGGCAGGCCCCTACCTACGAGCAGTACTTC
TRBV7-7	TRBJ2-1	.	TRBD1	CASSLGQGTYNEQFF	TGTGCTAGCAGCTTAGGACAGGGTACCTACAATGAGCAGTTCTTC
TRBV5-8	TRBJ1-4	.	TRBD1	CASSLGDRRGEKLFF	TGTGCCAGCAGCCTAGGGGACAGGAGAGGTGAAAAACTGTTTTTT
TRBV4-1	TRBJ2-5	.	.	CASSQETAIETQYF	TGCGCCAGCAGCCAAGAAACAGCCATAGAGACCCAGTACTTC
TRBV5-1	TRBJ1-5	.	TRBD1	CASSSLPGGRGPDWALGGNQPQHF	TGCGCCAGCAGTTCCCTCCCGGGCGGCAGGGGGCCGGATTGGGCTTTAGGGGGCAATCAGCCCCAGCATTTT
TRBV6-5	TRBJ1-3	.	.	CASRSPGNTIYF	TGTGCCAGCAGAAGCCCCGGAAACACCATATATTTT
TRBV6-1	TRBJ1-1	.	.	CASSWRSEGWEAFF	TGTGCCAGCAGTTGGCGGTCGGAGGGGTGGGAAGCTTTCTTT
TRBV7-3	TRBJ2-2	.	TRBD2	CASRPGGAGELFF	TGTGCCAGCAGACCCGGGGGGGCCGGGGAGCTGTTTTTT
TRBV19	TRBJ1-2	.	.	CASNLGGYGYTF	TGTGCCAGTAACCTAGGGGGATATGGCTACACCTTC
TRBV5-4	TRBJ2-7	.	TRBD2	CASSGSSGSYEQYF	TGTGCCAGCAGCGGGTCTAGCGGCTCCTACGAGCAGTACTTC
TRBV27	TRBJ1-5	.	.	CASSLAHGGQPQHF	TGTGCCAGCAGTTTAGCCCACGGAGGTCAGCCCCAGCATTTT
TRBV19	TRBJ2-1	.	TRBD2	CASSTSGGNNEQFF	TGTGCCAGTAGTACTAGCGGGGGGAACAATGAGCAGTTCTTC
TRBV2	TRBJ1-1	.	TRBD1	CASSGTGGLNTEAFF	TGTGCCAGCAGTGGGACAGGGGGCCTGAACACTGAAGCTTTCTTT
TRBV19	TRBJ1-2	.	TRBD1	CASSMIRDRVNGYTF	TGTGCCAGTAGTATGATCCGGGACAGGGTAAATGGCTACACCTTC
TRBV19	TRBJ1-5	.	.	CASSIAAGNQPQHF	TGTGCCAGTAGTATAGCGGCAGGGAATCAGCCCCAGCATTTT
TRBV6-6	TRBJ2-1	.	TRBD1	CASNSGTGGMRQFF	TGTGCCAGCAACTCCGGGACAGGGGGAATGAGGCAGTTCTTC
TRBV11-2	TRBJ1-2	.	TRBD1	CASSQGQGYGGYTF	TGTGCCAGCAGCCAAGGACAGGGTTATGGTGGCTACACCTTC
TRBV6-1	TRBJ2-5	.	TRBD2	CASSEAGGEQETQYF	TGTGCCAGCAGTGAAGCTGGGGGGGAGCAAGAGACCCAGTACTTC